The rows below give T cell receptor beta chains drawn from one sample of a study of CD8 T cells in Susac syndrome. In TCRdb, the immunoSEQ multiplex PCR reads were re-called with MiXCR into one record per CDR3 protein. The sample lists 170,000 or so distinct CDR3 sequences, approximately 93% seen once, with under 0.095% in the top ten. The sample comprised CD4+ T cells from PBMCs. Receptors were obtained from a human donor with multiple sclerosis. Both conserved end residues are part of each CDR3.

v_gene,CDR3aa
TRBV19,CASSEQVNQPQHF
TRBV10-3,CAIRGTGAGETQYF
TRBV28,CASRLGGLLRGEQYF
TRBV4-3,CASSQDRIGGTEAFF
TRBV10-3,CAISVYSYEQYF
TRBV5-4,CASSPSGGRSTDTQYF
TRBV19,CASSEFGGTDTQYF
TRBV2,CASRIREQETQYF
TRBV7-9,CASSSLAGGQETQYF
TRBV6-2/TRBV6-3,CASSYSGGSSYNEQFF
TRBV2,CASSKTYVLSYEQYF
TRBV9,CASSPSHGGALNEQFF
TRBV20-1,CSARVGQETQYF
TRBV3-1,CASSLQGGGENIQYF
TRBV28,CASSFLPLAQQFF
TRBV19,CASSSGQVGKGMAEAFF
TRBV6-5,CASSTGLSYEQYF